The sequence of this TCR beta chain was determined in a study of beta chain features in type 1 diabetes. At the level of the study: Comparable age, gender and cell yields were observed in patients relative to healthy donors. General study results and limits: It was among patients, rather than healthy donors, that naive, central memory and Treg TCRB repertoires appeared more similar. Significant though moderate, a shortening of TCRB CDR3s appeared in all four CD4+ subsets of Type 1 diabetes patients.

Via the markers CD45RO/CCR7/CD25/CD127/CD95/CD27, stem cell-like memory, regulatory, central memory and naive CD4+ cells were sorted. In regard to this clone: Its matching antigen is unknown.

TCRB transcripts that were expressed got sequenced, as all of the isolated RNA had been reverse transcribed. The assay was immunoSEQ multiplex PCR, and TCRdb's table has in-frame clones only and misses some. Altogether roughly 400,000 clones are present, over 8.5% being singletons, with the ten largest covering roughly 0.6%. CDR3 length: 15 amino acids. Per the germline V gene, CDR1 is LGHNA and CDR2 is YNFKEQ. V was clipped by 0 bases and J by 0 bases, with 9 bases between them. The specimen sequenced was central memory CD4+ T cells from blood. The rearrangement links TRBV4-2 to TRBJ2-7, with D hard to call. The origin of this receptor is a man aged 25 to 40 with type 1 diabetes. Here the CDR3 reads CASSQEGWSSYEQYF. For the CDR3, the DNA is TGTGCCAGCAGCCAAGAGGGTTGGAGCTCCTACGAGCAGTACTTC.